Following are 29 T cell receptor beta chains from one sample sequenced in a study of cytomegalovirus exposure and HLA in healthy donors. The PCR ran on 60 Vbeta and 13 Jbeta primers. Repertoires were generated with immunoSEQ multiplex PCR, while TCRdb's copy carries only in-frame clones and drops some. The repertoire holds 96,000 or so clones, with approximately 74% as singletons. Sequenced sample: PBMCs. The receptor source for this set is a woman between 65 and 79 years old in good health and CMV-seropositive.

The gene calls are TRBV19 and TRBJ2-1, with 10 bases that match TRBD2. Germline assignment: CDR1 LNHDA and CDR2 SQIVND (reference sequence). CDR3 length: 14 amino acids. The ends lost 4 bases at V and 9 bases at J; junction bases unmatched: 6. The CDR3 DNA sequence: TGTGCCAGTAGTACTTCTAGCGGGGGTGGTGAGCAGTTCTTC. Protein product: CASSTSSGGGEQFF.

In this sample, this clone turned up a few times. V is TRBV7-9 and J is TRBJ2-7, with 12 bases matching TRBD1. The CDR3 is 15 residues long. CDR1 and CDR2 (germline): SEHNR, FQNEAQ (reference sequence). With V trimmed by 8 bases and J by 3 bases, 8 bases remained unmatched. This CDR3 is CASAPGTGGFYEQYF. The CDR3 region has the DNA TGTGCCAGCGCACCCGGGACAGGGGGCTTCTACGAGCAGTACTTC. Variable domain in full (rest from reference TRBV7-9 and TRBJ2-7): DTGVSQNPRHKITKRGQNVTFRCDPISEHNRLYWYRQTLGQGPEFLTYFQNEAQLEKSRLLSDRFSAERPKGSFSTLEIQRTEQGDSAMYLCASAPGTGGFYEQYFGPGTRLTVT.

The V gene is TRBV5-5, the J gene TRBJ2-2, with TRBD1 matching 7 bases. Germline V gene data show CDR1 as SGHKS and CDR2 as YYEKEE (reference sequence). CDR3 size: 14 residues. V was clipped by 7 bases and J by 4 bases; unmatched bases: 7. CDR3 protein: CASDLGQSTGELFF. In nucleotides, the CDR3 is TGTGCCAGCGACTTGGGACAGAGCACCGGGGAGCTGTTTTTT.

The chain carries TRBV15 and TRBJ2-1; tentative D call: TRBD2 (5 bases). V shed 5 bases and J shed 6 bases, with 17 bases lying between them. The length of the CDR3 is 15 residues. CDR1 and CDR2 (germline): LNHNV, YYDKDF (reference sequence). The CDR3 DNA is TGTGCCACCAGCGCAGGCTGGGGAGTTGCCAATGAGCAGTTCTTC. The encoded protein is CATSAGWGVANEQFF.

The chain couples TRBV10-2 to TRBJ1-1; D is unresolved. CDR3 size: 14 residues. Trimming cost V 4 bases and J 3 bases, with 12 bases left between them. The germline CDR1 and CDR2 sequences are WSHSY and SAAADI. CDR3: CASSVSHADTEAFF. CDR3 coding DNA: TGCGCCAGCAGTGTTTCGCACGCAGACACTGAAGCTTTCTTT.

The CDR3 sequence is CASSSTRAGGPETQYF. Here the CDR3 DNA reads TGTGCCAGCAGTTCCACACGTGCAGGGGGCCCAGAGACCCAGTACTTC. This chain links TRBV28 with TRBJ2-5; 8 bases agree with TRBD1. Germline values: CDR1 MDHEN, CDR2 SYDVKM. V gave up 4 bases and J gave up 4 bases; unmatched junction bases: 11. The CDR3 has 16 residues. Supplemented by reference TRBV28 and TRBJ2-5, the full variable domain reads DVKVTQSSRYLVKRTGEKVFLECVQDMDHENMFWYRQDPGLGLRLIYFSYDVKMKEKGDIPEGYSVSREKKERFSLILESASTNQTSMYLCASSSTRAGGPETQYFGPGTRLLVL.

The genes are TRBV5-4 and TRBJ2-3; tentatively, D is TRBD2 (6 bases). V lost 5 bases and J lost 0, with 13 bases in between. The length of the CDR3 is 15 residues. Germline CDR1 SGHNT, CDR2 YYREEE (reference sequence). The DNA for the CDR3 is TGTGCCAGCAGACCACTAGCAGCTAGCACAGATACGCAGTATTTT. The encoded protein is CASRPLAASTDTQYF.

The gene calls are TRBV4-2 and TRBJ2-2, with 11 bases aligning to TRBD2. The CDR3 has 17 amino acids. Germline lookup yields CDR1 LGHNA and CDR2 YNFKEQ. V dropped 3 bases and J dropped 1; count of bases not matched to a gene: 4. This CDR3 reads CASSHPGLAGNTGELFF. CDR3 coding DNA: TGTGCCAGCAGCCACCCCGGACTAGCGGGGAACACCGGGGAGCTGTTTTTT.

CDR3 bases: TGTGCCAGTGAACAGGGCCAAGAGACCCAGTACTTC. This translates into CASEQGQETQYF. The V call is TRBV2, the J call TRBJ2-5; tentatively, D is TRBD1 (6 bases). Germline V gene sequence: CDR1 SNHLY, CDR2 FYNNEI. V lost 9 bases to trimming and J lost 1 base, with 9 bases between them. CDR3 length: 12 residues.

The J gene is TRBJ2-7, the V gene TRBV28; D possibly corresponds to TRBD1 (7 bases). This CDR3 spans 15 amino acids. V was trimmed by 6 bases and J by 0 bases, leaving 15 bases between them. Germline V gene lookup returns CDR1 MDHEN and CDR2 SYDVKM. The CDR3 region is CASSGGGYGSYEQYF. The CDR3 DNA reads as TGTGCCAGCAGCGGAGGGGGCTACGGCTCCTACGAGCAGTACTTC.

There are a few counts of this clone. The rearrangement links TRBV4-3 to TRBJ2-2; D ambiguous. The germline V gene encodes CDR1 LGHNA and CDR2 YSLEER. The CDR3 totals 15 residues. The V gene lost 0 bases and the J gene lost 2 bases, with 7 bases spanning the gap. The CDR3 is CASSQDPRNTGELFF. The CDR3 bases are TGCGCCAGCAGCCAAGACCCCCGTAACACCGGGGAGCTGTTTTTT.

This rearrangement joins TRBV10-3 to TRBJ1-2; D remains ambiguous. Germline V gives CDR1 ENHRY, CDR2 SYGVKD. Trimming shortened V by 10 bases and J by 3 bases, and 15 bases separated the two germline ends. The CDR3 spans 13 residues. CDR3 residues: CATARRADYGYTF. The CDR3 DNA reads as TGTGCCACCGCCCGGAGGGCGGACTATGGCTACACCTTC.

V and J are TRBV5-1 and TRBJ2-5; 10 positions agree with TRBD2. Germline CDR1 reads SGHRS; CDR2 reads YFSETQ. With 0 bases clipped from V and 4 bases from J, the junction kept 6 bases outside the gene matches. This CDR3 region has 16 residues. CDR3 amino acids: CASSLEASGSGETQYF. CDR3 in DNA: TGCGCCAGCAGCTTGGAGGCTAGCGGGAGCGGAGAGACCCAGTACTTC.

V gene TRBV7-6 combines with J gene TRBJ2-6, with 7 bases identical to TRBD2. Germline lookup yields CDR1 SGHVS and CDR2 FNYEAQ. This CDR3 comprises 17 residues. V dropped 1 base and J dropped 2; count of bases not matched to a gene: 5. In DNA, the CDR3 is TGTGCCAGCAGCTTAGGCTGGGGGGGGGCTGGGGCCAACGTCCTGACTTTC. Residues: CASSLGWGGAGANVLTF.

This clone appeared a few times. The CDR3 DNA reads TGTGCCACCCCGACAGGCTCTAACTATGGCTACACCTTC. This translates into CATPTGSNYGYTF. V usage is TRBV7-9 and J usage is TRBJ1-2, with D maybe TRBD1 (6 bases). Looked up from germline, CDR1 is SEHNR and CDR2 is FQNEAQ (reference sequence). Trimming left V 10 bases short and J 0 bases short, with 12 bases between. This CDR3 contains 13 residues.

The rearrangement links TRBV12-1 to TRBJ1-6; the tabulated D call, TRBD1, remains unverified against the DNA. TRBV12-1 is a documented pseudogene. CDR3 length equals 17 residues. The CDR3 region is CASSSYKEIRGNSLLHF. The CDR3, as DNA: TGTGCCAGCAGCTCGTACAAAGAAATCAGGGGTAATTCACTCCTCCACTTT.

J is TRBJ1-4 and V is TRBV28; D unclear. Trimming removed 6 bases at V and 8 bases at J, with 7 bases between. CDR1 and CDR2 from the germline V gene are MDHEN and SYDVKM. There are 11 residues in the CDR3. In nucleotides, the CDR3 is TGTGCCAGCAGCCAAATGGAAAAACTGTTTTTT. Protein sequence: CASSQMEKLFF.

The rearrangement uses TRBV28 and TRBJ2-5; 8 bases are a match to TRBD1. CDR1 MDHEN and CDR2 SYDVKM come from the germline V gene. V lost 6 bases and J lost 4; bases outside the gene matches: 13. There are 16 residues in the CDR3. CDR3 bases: TGTGCCAGCAGAGGACAGGGTAGTAGGAGAGGAGAGACCCAGTACTTC. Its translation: CASRGQGSRRGETQYF.

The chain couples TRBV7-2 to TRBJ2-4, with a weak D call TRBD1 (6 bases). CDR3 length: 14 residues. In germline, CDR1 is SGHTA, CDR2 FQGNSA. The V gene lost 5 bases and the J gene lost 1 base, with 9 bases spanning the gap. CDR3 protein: CASSPGQAKNIQYF. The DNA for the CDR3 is TGTGCCAGCAGCCCTGGACAGGCCAAAAACATTCAGTACTTC.

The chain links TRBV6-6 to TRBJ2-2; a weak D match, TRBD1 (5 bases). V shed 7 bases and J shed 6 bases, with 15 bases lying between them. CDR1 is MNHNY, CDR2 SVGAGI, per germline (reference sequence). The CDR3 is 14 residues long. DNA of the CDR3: TGTGCCAGCACCCAAACGTCAGGGCCCGGGGAGCTGTTTTTT. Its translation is CASTQTSGPGELFF.

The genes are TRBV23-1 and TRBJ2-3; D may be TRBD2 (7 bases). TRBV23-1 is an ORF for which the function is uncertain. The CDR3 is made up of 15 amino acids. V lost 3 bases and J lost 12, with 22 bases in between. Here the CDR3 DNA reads TGCGCCAGCAGTCAGGGGGGCCCGGAGGGGAGGGGCCAGTATTTT. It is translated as CASSQGGPEGRGQYF.

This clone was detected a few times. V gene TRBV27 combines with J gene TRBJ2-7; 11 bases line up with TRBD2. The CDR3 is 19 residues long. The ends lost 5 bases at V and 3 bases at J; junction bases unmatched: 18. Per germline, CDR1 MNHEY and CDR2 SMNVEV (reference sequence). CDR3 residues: CASSLMRLAGGQGVYEQYF. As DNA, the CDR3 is TGTGCCAGCAGTCTTATGAGGCTAGCGGGAGGCCAAGGGGTCTACGAGCAGTACTTC.

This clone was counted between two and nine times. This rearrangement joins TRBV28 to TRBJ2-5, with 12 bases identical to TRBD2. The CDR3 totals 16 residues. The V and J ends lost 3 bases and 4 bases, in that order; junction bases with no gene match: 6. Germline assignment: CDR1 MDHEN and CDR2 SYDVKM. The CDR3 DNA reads TGTGCCAGCAGTTTTGGGGCTAGCGGGAGGGTAGAGACCCAGTACTTC. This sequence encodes CASSFGASGRVETQYF.

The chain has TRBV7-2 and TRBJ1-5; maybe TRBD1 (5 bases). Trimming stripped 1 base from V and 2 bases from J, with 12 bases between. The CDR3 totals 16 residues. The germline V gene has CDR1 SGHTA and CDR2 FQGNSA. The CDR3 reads CASSLVRGMGNQPQHF. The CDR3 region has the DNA TGTGCCAGCAGCTTAGTTCGGGGGATGGGCAATCAGCCCCAGCATTTT. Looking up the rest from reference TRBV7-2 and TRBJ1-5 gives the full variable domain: GAGVSQSPSNKVTEKGKDVELRCDPISGHTALYWYRQSLGQGLEFLIYFQGNSAPDKSGLPSDRFSAERTGGSVSTLTIQRTQQEDSAVYLCASSLVRGMGNQPQHFGDGTRLSIL.

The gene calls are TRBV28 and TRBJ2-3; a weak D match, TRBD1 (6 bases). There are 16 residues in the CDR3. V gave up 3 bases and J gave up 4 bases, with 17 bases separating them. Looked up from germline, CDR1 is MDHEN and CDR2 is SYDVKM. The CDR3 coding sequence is TGTGCCAGCAGTTTTGGGGACAAGCGTTCGGCAGATACGCAGTATTTT. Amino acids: CASSFGDKRSADTQYF. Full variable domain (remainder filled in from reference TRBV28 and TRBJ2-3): DVKVTQSSRYLVKRTGEKVFLECVQDMDHENMFWYRQDPGLGLRLIYFSYDVKMKEKGDIPEGYSVSREKKERFSLILESASTNQTSMYLCASSFGDKRSADTQYFGPGTRLTVL.

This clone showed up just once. This CDR3 is CAIGRQGSETQYF. CDR3 nucleotide sequence: TGTGCCATCGGTCGACAGGGGTCAGAGACCCAGTACTTC. V gene TRBV10-3 combines with J gene TRBJ2-5, with 8 bases matching TRBD1. V lost 8 bases and J lost 4; bases outside the gene matches: 6. The CDR3 has 13 residues. Germline V lookup: CDR1 ENHRY, CDR2 SYGVKD.

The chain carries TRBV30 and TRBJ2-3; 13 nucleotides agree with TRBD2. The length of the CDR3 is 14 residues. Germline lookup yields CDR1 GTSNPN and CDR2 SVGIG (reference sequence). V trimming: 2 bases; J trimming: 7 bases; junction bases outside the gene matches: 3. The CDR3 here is CAWSPGLAGYTQYF. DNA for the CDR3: TGTGCCTGGAGTCCGGGACTAGCGGGATATACGCAGTATTTT.

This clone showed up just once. CDR3 residues: CASSRGGLALTTNEKLFF. CDR3 DNA: TGTGCCAGCAGCCGAGGGGGTCTGGCGCTAACGACTAATGAAAAACTGTTTTTT. The chain uses TRBV28 and TRBJ1-4; D is possibly TRBD1 (6 bases). The germline V gene has CDR1 MDHEN and CDR2 SYDVKM. V lost 6 bases, J lost 2 bases, and 22 bases lay in between. This CDR3 contains 18 residues.

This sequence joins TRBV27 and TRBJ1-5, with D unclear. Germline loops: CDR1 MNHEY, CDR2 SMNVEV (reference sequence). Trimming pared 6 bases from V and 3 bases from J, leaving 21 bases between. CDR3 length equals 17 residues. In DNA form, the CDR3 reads TGTGCCAGCAGGAACGGTGGAGCGGGGATAGACAATCAGCCCCAGCATTTT. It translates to CASRNGGAGIDNQPQHF.